This T cell receptor beta chain originates from a study of T cell responses to AZD1222 COVID-19 vaccine. Study conclusions and caveats: Nearly half of the spike-specific TCRs reportedly recognize variant regions that carry no mutations.

TCRdb's copy holds only in-frame clones and misses some; the assay was immunoSEQ multiplex PCR. The table lists 120,000 or so clones, 65% to 90% of them singletons, with about 29% in the top ten. With respect to this clone: Its antigen is not identified.

This CDR3 has 17 amino acids. Germline V gene data show CDR1 as LNHNV and CDR2 as YYDKDF (reference sequence). The J segment lost 6 bases and the V segment lost 1 base, leaving 7 bases of the junction unmatched. This clonotype was obtained from an adult who received the AZD1222 COVID-19 vaccine. The sequences come from peripheral blood, collected 28 days after the second AZD1222 dose. The chain combines TRBV15 with TRBJ2-2, with 11 nucleotides matching TRBD1. The CDR3 region has the DNA TGTGCCACCAGCAGAGGGACAGGGGGCGCGAAGTCCGGGGAGCTGTTTTTT. It yields the protein CATSRGTGGAKSGELFF.